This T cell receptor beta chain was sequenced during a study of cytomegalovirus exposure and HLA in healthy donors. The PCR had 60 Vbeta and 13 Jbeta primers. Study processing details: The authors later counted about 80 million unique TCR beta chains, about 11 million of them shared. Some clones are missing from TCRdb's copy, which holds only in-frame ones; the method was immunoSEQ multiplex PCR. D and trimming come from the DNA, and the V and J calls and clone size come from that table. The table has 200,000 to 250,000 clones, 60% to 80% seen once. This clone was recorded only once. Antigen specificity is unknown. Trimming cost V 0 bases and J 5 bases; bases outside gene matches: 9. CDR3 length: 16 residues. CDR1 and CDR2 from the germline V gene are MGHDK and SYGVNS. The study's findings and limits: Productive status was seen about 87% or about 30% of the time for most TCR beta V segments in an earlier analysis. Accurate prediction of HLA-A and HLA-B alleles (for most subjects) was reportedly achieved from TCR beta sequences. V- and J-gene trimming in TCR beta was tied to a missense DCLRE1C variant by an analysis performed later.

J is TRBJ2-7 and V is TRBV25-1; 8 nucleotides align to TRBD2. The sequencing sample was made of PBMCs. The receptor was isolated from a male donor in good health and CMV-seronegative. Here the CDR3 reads CASSEYGAGARNEQYF. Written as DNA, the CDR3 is TGTGCCAGCAGTGAATATGGAGCGGGAGCTAGGAACGAGCAGTACTTC.